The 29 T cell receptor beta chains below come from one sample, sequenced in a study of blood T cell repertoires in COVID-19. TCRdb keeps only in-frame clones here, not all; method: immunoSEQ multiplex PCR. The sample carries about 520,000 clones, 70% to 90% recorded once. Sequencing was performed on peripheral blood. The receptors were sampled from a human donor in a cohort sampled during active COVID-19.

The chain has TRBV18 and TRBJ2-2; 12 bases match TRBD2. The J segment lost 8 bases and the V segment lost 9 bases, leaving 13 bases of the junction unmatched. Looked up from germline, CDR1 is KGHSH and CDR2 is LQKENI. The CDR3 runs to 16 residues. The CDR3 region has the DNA TGTGCCAGTCCCCGCTCGACTAGCGGGAGTTCGGGGGAGCTGTTTTTT. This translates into CASPRSTSGSSGELFF.

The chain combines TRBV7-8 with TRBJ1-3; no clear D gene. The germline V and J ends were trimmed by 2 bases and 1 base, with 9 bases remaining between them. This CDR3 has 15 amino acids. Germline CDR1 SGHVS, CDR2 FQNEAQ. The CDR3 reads CASSLFFSSGNTIYF. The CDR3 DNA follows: TGTGCCAGCAGCTTATTTTTTAGTTCTGGAAACACCATATATTTT.

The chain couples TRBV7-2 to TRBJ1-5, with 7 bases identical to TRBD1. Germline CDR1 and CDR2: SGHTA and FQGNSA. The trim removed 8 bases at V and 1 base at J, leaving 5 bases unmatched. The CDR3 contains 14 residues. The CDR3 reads CASGPQGSNQPQHF. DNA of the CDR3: TGTGCCAGCGGACCACAGGGGAGCAATCAGCCCCAGCATTTT.

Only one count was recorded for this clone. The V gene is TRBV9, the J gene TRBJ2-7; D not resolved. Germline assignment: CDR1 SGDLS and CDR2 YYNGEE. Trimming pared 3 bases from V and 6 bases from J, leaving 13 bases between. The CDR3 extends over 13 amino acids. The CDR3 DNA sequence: TGTGCCAGCAGCGCTCGGTTGTGGAGCGAGCAGTACTTC. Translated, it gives CASSARLWSEQYF.

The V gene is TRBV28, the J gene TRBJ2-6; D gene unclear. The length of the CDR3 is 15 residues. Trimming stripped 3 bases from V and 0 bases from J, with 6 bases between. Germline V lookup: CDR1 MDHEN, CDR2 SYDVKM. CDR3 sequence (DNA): TGTGCCAGCAGTTTTAGCCTCTCTGGGGCCAACGTCCTGACTTTC. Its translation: CASSFSLSGANVLTF.

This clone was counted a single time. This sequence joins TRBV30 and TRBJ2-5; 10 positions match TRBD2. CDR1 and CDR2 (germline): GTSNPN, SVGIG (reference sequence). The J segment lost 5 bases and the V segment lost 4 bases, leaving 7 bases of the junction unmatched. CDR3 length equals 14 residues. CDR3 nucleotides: TGTGCCTGGAAGAGGCTAGCGGGAGCGGAGACCCAGTACTTC. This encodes CAWKRLAGAETQYF.

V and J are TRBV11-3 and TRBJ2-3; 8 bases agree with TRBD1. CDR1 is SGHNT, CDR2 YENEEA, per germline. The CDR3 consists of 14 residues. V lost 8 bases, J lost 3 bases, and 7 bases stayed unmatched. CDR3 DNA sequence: TGTGCCAGCGCCGAGGACAGGGCGACAGATACGCAGTATTTT. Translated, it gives CASAEDRATDTQYF.

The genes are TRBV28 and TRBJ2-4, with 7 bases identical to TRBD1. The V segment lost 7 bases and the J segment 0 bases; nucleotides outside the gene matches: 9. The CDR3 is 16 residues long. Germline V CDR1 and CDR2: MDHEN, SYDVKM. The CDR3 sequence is CASNRAGTVAKNIQYF. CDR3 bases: TGTGCCAGCAATAGAGCCGGGACAGTAGCCAAAAACATTCAGTACTTC.

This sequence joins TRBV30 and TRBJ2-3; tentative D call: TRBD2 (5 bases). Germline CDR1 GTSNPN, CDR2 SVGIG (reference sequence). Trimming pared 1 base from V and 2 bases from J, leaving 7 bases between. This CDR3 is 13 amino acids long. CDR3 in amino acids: CAWSGAVTDTQYF. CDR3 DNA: TGTGCCTGGAGTGGAGCGGTCACAGATACGCAGTATTTT.

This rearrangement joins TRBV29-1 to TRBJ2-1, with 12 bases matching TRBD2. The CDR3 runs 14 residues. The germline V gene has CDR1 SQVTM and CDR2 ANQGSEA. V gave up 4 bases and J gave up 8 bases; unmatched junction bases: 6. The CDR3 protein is CSVGKRLAGDEQFF. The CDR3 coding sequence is TGCAGCGTTGGTAAGAGACTAGCGGGAGATGAGCAGTTCTTC.

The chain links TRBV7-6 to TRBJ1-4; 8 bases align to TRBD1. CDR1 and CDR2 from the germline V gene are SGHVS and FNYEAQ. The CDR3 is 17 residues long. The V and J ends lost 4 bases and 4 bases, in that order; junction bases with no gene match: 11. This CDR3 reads CASSSIRTGLNNEKLFF. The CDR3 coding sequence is TGTGCCAGCAGCTCAATCCGGACAGGGCTTAATAATGAAAAACTGTTTTTT.

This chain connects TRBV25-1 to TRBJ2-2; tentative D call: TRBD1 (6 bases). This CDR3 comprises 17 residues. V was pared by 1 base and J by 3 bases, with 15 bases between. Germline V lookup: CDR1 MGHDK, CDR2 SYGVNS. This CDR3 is CASSESSYRDDTGELFF. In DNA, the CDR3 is TGTGCCAGCAGTGAATCCTCCTACAGGGATGACACCGGGGAGCTGTTTTTT.

The CDR3 sequence is CASSMRQGSADTQYF. Written as DNA, the CDR3 is TGTGCCAGTAGTATGCGACAGGGTTCTGCAGATACGCAGTATTTT. The chain is built from TRBV19 and TRBJ2-3, with 7 bases fitting TRBD1. The CDR3 is 15 amino acids. The junction had 7 bases not matched to a gene; V was cut back by 3 bases and J by 4 bases. Germline values: CDR1 LNHDA, CDR2 SQIVND (reference sequence).

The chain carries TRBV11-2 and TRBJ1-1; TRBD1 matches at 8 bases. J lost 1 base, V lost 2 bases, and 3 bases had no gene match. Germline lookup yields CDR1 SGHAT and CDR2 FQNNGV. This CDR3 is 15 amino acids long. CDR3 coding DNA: TGTGCCAGCAGCTTACAAGGGACAGGGAACACTGAAGCTTTCTTT. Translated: CASSLQGTGNTEAFF.

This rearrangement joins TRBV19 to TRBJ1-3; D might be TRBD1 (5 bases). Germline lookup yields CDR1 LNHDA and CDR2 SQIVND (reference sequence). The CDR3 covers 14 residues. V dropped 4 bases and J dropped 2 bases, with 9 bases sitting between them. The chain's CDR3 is CASSKRQPGNTIYF. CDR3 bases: TGTGCCAGTAGTAAACGACAGCCTGGAAACACCATATATTTT.

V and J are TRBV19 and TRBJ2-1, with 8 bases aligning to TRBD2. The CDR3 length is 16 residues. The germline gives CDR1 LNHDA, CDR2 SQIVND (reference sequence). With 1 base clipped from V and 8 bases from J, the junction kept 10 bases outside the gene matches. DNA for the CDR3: TGTGCCAGTAGTATAGGGCGGGAGGTCCTTGTCCATGAGCAGTTCTTC. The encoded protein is CASSIGREVLVHEQFF. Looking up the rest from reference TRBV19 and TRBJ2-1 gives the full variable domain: DGGITQSPKYLFRKEGQNVTLSCEQNLNHDAMYWYRQDPGQGLRLIYYSQIVNDFQKGDIAEGYSVSREKKESFPLTVTSAQKNPTAFYLCASSIGREVLVHEQFFGPGTRLTVL.

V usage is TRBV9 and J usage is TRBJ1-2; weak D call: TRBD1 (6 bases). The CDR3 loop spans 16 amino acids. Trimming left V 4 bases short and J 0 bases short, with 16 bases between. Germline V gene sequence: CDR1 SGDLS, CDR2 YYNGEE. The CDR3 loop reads CASSRQGQRANYGYTF. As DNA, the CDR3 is TGTGCCAGCAGCAGACAAGGACAGCGAGCTAACTATGGCTACACCTTC.

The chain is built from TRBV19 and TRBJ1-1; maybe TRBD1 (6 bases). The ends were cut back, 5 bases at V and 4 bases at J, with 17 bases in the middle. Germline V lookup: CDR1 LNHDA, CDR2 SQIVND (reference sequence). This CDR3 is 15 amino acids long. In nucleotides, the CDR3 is TGTGCCAGTAGTTCGAGCCGGACAGTTTTCACTGAAGCTTTCTTT. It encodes CASSSSRTVFTEAFF.

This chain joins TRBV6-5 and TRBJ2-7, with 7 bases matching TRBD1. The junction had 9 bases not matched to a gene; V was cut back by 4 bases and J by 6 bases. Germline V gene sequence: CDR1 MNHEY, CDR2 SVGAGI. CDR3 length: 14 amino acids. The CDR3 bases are TGTGCCAGCAGTTTTACAGGGGTAACGACCGAGCAGTACTTC. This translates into CASSFTGVTTEQYF.

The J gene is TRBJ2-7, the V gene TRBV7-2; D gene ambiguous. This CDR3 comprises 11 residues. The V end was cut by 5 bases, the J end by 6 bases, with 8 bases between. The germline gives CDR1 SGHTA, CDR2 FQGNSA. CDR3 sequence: CASSRESEQYF. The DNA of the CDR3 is TGTGCCAGCAGCAGAGAGAGCGAGCAGTACTTC.

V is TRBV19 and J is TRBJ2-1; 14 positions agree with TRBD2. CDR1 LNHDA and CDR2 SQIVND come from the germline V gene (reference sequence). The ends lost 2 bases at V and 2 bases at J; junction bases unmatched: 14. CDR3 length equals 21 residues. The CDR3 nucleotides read TGTGCCAGTAGTATAAAGAATCTTGGGACTAGCGGGAGTCGGGCCTACAATGAGCAGTTCTTC. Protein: CASSIKNLGTSGSRAYNEQFF.

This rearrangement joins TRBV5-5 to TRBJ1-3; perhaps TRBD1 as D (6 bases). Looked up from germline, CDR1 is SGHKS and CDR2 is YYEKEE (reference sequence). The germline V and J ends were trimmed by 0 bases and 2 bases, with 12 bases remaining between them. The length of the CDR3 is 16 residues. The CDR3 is CASSLGTGQTGNTIYF. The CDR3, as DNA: TGTGCCAGCAGCTTGGGTACAGGGCAGACTGGAAACACCATATATTTT.

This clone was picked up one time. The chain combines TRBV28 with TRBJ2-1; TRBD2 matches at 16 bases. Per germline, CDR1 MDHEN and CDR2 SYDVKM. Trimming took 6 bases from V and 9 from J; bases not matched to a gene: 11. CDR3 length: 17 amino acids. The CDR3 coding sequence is TGTGCCAGCAGGTCACCGGGGACTAGCGGGAGGGCCGGTGAGCAGTTCTTC. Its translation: CASRSPGTSGRAGEQFF.

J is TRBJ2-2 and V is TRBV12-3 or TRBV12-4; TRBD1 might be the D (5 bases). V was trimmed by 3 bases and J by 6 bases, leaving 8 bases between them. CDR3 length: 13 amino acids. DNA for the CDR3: TGTGCCAGCAGTTTTAAAGGGGCCGGGGAGCTGTTTTTT. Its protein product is CASSFKGAGELFF.

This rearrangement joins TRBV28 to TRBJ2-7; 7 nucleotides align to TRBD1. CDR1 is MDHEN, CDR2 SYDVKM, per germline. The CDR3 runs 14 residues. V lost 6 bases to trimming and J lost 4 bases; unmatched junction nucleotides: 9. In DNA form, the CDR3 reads TGTGCCAGCAGGAATTACAGGGGTCCGTACGAGCAGTACTTC. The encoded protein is CASRNYRGPYEQYF.

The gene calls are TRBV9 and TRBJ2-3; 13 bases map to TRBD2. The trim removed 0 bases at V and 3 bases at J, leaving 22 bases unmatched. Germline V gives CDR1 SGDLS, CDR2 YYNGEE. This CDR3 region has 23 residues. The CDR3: CASSVATLTRTSGSGFGTDTQYF. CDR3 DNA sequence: TGTGCCAGCAGCGTAGCTACCCTAACTCGGACTAGCGGGAGTGGGTTCGGGACAGATACGCAGTATTTT.

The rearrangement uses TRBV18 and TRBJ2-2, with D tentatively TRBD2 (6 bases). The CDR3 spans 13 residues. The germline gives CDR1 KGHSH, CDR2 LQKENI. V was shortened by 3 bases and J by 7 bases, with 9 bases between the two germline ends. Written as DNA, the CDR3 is TGTGCCAGCTCACCTACGGGGGACGGGGAGCTGTTTTTT. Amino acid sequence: CASSPTGDGELFF.

The CDR3 coding sequence is TGTGCCAGCAGGGGACAGGGGGCGACCGGGGAGCTGTTTTTT. The encoded protein is CASRGQGATGELFF. The rearrangement joins TRBV9 to TRBJ2-2, with TRBD1 matching over 12 bases. Germline loops: CDR1 SGDLS, CDR2 YYNGEE. This CDR3 has 14 amino acids. V was clipped by 5 bases and J by 5 bases; unmatched bases: 1. Full variable domain (outside the CDR3, taken from reference TRBV9 and TRBJ2-2): DSGVTQTPKHLITATGQRVTLRCSPRSGDLSVYWYQQSLDQGLQFLIQYYNGEERAKGNILERFSAQQFPDLHSELNLSSLELGDSALYFCASRGQGATGELFFGEGSRLTVL.

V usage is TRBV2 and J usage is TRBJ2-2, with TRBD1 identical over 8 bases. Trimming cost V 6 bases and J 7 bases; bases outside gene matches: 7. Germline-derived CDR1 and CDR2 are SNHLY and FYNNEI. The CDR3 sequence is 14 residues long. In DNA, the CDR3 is TGTGCCAGCAGCCAGACAGGGGACGGCGGGGAGCTGTTTTTT. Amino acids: CASSQTGDGGELFF.